These 28 T cell receptor beta chains were sequenced from one sample in a study of cytomegalovirus exposure and HLA in healthy donors. PCR amplification relied on 60 Vbeta primers (plus 13 Jbeta primers). Profiling relied on immunoSEQ multiplex PCR, and the TCRdb table lists in-frame clones only, not all of them. Of around 41,000 clones in the sample, almost 70% were seen once. The sample comprised PBMCs. The receptor source for this set is a man aged 35 to 55 in good health and CMV-seronegative.

A few counts support this clone. J is TRBJ1-2 and V is TRBV6-5; D may be TRBD1 (6 bases). CDR3 length equals 13 residues. CDR1 and CDR2 (germline): MNHEY, SVGAGI. Trimming cost V 6 bases and J 8 bases, with 16 bases left between them. The CDR3 region has the DNA TGTGCCAGCAGCGACAGGAACTTGGGGGGCTACACCTTC. Protein product: CASSDRNLGGYTF.

The gene calls are TRBV19 and TRBJ1-4, with 7 bases fitting TRBD1. The germline gives CDR1 LNHDA, CDR2 SQIVND (reference sequence). The CDR3 sequence is 13 residues long. The trim removed 6 bases at V and 8 bases at J, leaving 6 bases unmatched. CDR3 in amino acids: CASRDREVEKLFF. The CDR3 bases are TGTGCCAGTAGAGACAGGGAAGTCGAAAAACTGTTTTTT.

The rearrangement links TRBV6-6 to TRBJ2-7; D gene uncertain. Germline lookup yields CDR1 MNHNY and CDR2 SVGAGI (reference sequence). Trimming shortened V by 6 bases and J by 2 bases, and 8 bases separated the two germline ends. The CDR3 has 12 amino acids. The CDR3 DNA reads TGTGCCAGCAGCTTCTCTCCCTACGAGCAGTACTTC. Its protein is CASSFSPYEQYF.

The J gene is TRBJ1-1, the V gene TRBV30, with TRBD1 matching 9 bases. Germline V lookup: CDR1 GTSNPN, CDR2 SVGIG (reference sequence). The ends lost 0 bases at V and 3 bases at J; junction bases unmatched: 5. The CDR3 length is 15 residues. CDR3 coding DNA: TGTGCCTGGAGTGTACGGGACAGGGATTACACTGAAGCTTTCTTT. It encodes CAWSVRDRDYTEAFF.

This sequence joins TRBV11-2 and TRBJ1-1, with D possibly being TRBD1 (6 bases). CDR3 length equals 17 residues. Looked up from germline, CDR1 is SGHAT and CDR2 is FQNNGV. V gave up 3 bases and J gave up 0 bases, with 17 bases separating them. CDR3 nucleotide sequence: TGTGCCAGCAGCTTCGGACAGACCATGAATATGAACACTGAAGCTTTCTTT. Translating gives CASSFGQTMNMNTEAFF.

V usage is TRBV30 and J usage is TRBJ1-2; no clear D gene. V was shortened by 2 bases and J by 2 bases, with 9 bases between the two germline ends. This CDR3 has 13 residues. Germline V gives CDR1 GTSNPN, CDR2 SVGIG (reference sequence). CDR3 region: CAWSRGSNYGYTF. In DNA, the CDR3 is TGTGCCTGGAGTCGGGGATCAAACTATGGCTACACCTTC.

The chain has TRBV25-1 and TRBJ2-5; D is perhaps TRBD2 (5 bases). Between the trimmed V and J ends, which lost 6 bases and 7 bases, there was a span of 12 bases. The V gene's germline CDR1 is MGHDK and CDR2 SYGVNS. This CDR3 has 12 residues. CDR3 DNA sequence: TGTGCCAGCAGCTGGACCGGAGGGACCCAGTACTTC. Protein sequence: CASSWTGGTQYF.

This clone has just a few counts. The chain links TRBV9 to TRBJ1-2; TRBD1 agrees at 7 bases. There are 15 residues in the CDR3. The trim removed 4 bases at V and 4 bases at J, leaving 10 bases unmatched. Germline CDR1 reads SGDLS; CDR2 reads YYNGEE. This CDR3 is CASSTERQGPYGYTF. In nucleotides, the CDR3 is TGTGCCAGCAGCACAGAACGACAGGGCCCCTATGGCTACACCTTC.

This chain joins TRBV30 and TRBJ2-2; D is possibly TRBD1 (5 bases). Per the germline V gene, CDR1 is GTSNPN and CDR2 is SVGIG (reference sequence). This CDR3 is built from 13 residues. V gave up 5 bases and J gave up 0 bases, with 7 bases separating them. CDR3 DNA: TGTGCCTGGGACAGTTCGAACACCGGGGAGCTGTTTTTT. It translates to CAWDSSNTGELFF. The whole variable domain, filled in from reference TRBV30 and TRBJ2-2, reads SQTIHQWPATLVQPVGSPLSLECTVEGTSNPNLYWYRQAAGRGLQLLFYSVGIGQISSEVPQNLSASRPQDRQFILSSKKLLLSDSGFYLCAWDSSNTGELFFGEGSRLTVL.

This chain uses TRBV6-5 with TRBJ2-5; TRBD2 matches at 7 bases. The CDR3 has 13 residues. V was pared by 5 bases and J by 3 bases, with 3 bases of the junction left unmatched. The germline gives CDR1 MNHEY, CDR2 SVGAGI. The CDR3 coding sequence is TGTGCCAGCAGTCGGACTAGTAAAGAGACCCAGTACTTC. Its protein product is CASSRTSKETQYF.

In this sample, this clone turned up a few times. This rearrangement joins TRBV6-5 to TRBJ1-6, with TRBD1 identical over 7 bases. Germline V gene lookup returns CDR1 MNHEY and CDR2 SVGAGI. The CDR3 is made up of 14 amino acids. V dropped 8 bases and J dropped 9; count of bases not matched to a gene: 10. The CDR3 sequence is CASGSGQEASPLHF. CDR3 bases: TGTGCCAGCGGCTCCGGACAGGAGGCTTCACCCCTCCACTTT.

This clone was counted only a few times. The rearrangement uses TRBV5-4 and TRBJ1-2; no reliable D call. CDR3 length equals 13 residues. CDR1 and CDR2 from the germline V gene are SGHNT and YYREEE (reference sequence). Trimming stripped 4 bases from V and 4 bases from J, with 11 bases between. CDR3 in DNA: TGTGCCAGCAGCCCCGGAACAGTCTATGGCTACACCTTC. Its protein is CASSPGTVYGYTF. The whole variable domain, remainder taken from reference TRBV5-4 and TRBJ1-2, is ETGVTQSPTHLIKTRGQQVTLRCSSQSGHNTVSWYQQALGQGPQFIFQYYREEENGRGNFPPRFSGLQFPNYSSELNVNALELDDSALYLCASSPGTVYGYTFGSGTRLTVV.

The rearrangement uses TRBV6-1 and TRBJ2-7; 9 bases line up with TRBD1. With V trimmed by 3 bases and J by 6 bases, 9 bases remained unmatched. The CDR3 consists of 15 residues. From germline, CDR1 is MNHNS and CDR2 SASEGT. The CDR3 nucleotides read TGTGCCAGCAGTGATGGCGGGACAGGGCGGGTCGAGCAGTACTTC. Its protein product is CASSDGGTGRVEQYF.

The chain recombines TRBV4-1 with TRBJ1-5; 9 bases fit TRBD1. Germline CDR1 and CDR2: MGHRA and YSYEKL. Trimming removed 4 bases from V and 4 bases from J; junction bases left unmatched: 8. The CDR3 length is 16 residues. The CDR3 coding sequence is TGCGCCAGCAGCCCCCGGACAGGGGTTGGGAATCAGCCCCAGCATTTT. Protein sequence: CASSPRTGVGNQPQHF.

The chain has TRBV27 and TRBJ2-7; D is ambiguous. Germline CDR1 is MNHEY and CDR2 is SMNVEV (reference sequence). CDR3 length: 12 amino acids. The V gene lost 0 bases and the J gene lost 3 bases, with 3 bases spanning the gap. This chain's CDR3 is CASSLSGYEQYF. CDR3 sequence (DNA): TGTGCCAGCAGTTTATCCGGCTACGAGCAGTACTTC.

The genes are TRBV5-6 and TRBJ1-1; D might be TRBD1 (5 bases). V lost 2 bases and J 4 bases, leaving 9 bases between the germline ends. The V gene's germline CDR1 is SGHDT and CDR2 YYEEEE. The CDR3 sequence is 13 residues long. This chain's CDR3 is CASSFVGGTEAFF. CDR3 in DNA: TGTGCCAGCAGCTTTGTCGGGGGCACTGAAGCTTTCTTT.

V and J are TRBV4-1 and TRBJ2-5, with a weak D call TRBD2 (5 bases). V dropped 1 base and J dropped 5 bases, with 14 bases sitting between them. This CDR3 is built from 15 residues. From germline, CDR1 is MGHRA and CDR2 YSYEKL. Here the CDR3 reads CASSQVNSPGETQYF. DNA for the CDR3: TGCGCCAGCAGCCAAGTAAATAGCCCGGGGGAGACCCAGTACTTC.

The chain is built from TRBV5-1 and TRBJ2-7; 7 nucleotides line up with TRBD1. V lost 1 base to trimming and J lost 4 bases; unmatched junction nucleotides: 5. This CDR3 is 14 amino acids long. Per germline, CDR1 SGHRS and CDR2 YFSETQ. CDR3 residues: CASSLTGQNYEQYF. The CDR3 coding sequence is TGCGCCAGCAGCTTGACGGGACAGAATTACGAGCAGTACTTC. Drawing the rest from reference TRBV5-1 and TRBJ2-7, the complete variable domain is KAGVTQTPRYLIKTRGQQVTLSCSPISGHRSVSWYQQTPGQGLQFLFEYFSETQRNKGNFPGRFSGRQFSNSRSEMNVSTLELGDSALYLCASSLTGQNYEQYFGPGTRLTVT.

V usage is TRBV18 and J usage is TRBJ1-6; tentatively, D is TRBD1 (5 bases). From germline, CDR1 is KGHSH and CDR2 LQKENI. The CDR3 loop spans 14 amino acids. V was trimmed by 2 bases and J by 7 bases, leaving 9 bases between them. In DNA form, the CDR3 reads TGTGCCAGCTCACCAGCAGGGTCGAATTCACCCCTCCACTTT. Protein product: CASSPAGSNSPLHF.

This sequence joins TRBV7-9 and TRBJ1-1, with D possibly matching TRBD1 (6 bases). The V end lost 1 base, the J end lost 11 bases, and 14 bases lay between the germline ends. The germline CDR1 and CDR2 sequences are SEHNR and FQNEAQ (reference sequence). This CDR3 region has 13 residues. As DNA, the CDR3 is TGTGCCAGCAGCTTAGAGGACAGAGAGAAGGCTTTCTTT. It encodes CASSLEDREKAFF. The full variable domain, with the rest looked up from reference TRBV7-9 and TRBJ1-1, is DTGVSQNPRHKITKRGQNVTFRCDPISEHNRLYWYRQTLGQGPEFLTYFQNEAQLEKSRLLSDRFSAERPKGSFSTLEIQRTEQGDSAMYLCASSLEDREKAFFGQGTRLTVV.

This rearrangement joins TRBV6-5 to TRBJ2-7; tentatively, D is TRBD2 (5 bases). Trimming left V 0 bases short and J 5 bases short, with 5 bases between. CDR3 length: 12 amino acids. Per the germline V gene, CDR1 is MNHEY and CDR2 is SVGAGI. CDR3 DNA: TGTGCCAGCAGTTACTCGAGGGACGAGCAGTACTTC. Translating gives CASSYSRDEQYF.

V is TRBV18 and J is TRBJ1-1; no clear D gene. The V end was cut by 5 bases, the J end by 0 bases, with 7 bases between. Germline V gene lookup returns CDR1 KGHSH and CDR2 LQKENI. The CDR3 is made up of 13 amino acids. The CDR3 nucleotides are TGTGCCAGCTCATCCACAGTGAACACTGAAGCTTTCTTT. Its protein product is CASSSTVNTEAFF. Complete variable domain (other parts from reference TRBV18 and TRBJ1-1): NAGVMQNPRHLVRRRGQEARLRCSPMKGHSHVYWYRQLPEEGLKFMVYLQKENIIDESGMPKERFSAEFPKEGPSILRIQQVVRGDSAAYFCASSSTVNTEAFFGQGTRLTVV.

V gene TRBV2 combines with J gene TRBJ1-4; 7 bases match TRBD1. CDR1 is SNHLY, CDR2 FYNNEI, per germline. The CDR3 runs to 17 residues. V dropped 6 bases and J dropped 0; count of bases not matched to a gene: 10. CDR3 protein: CASSEPGTAATNEKLFF. CDR3 coding DNA: TGTGCCAGCAGCGAACCGGGGACAGCGGCAACTAATGAAAAACTGTTTTTT.

This clone was found a few times. The V gene is TRBV6-4, the J gene TRBJ2-3; 7 positions agree with TRBD2. Germline CDR1 MRHNA, CDR2 SNTAGT. CDR3 length equals 15 residues. V trimming: 5 bases; J trimming: 0 bases; junction bases outside the gene matches: 5. The CDR3 DNA is TGTGCCAGCAGTTCTCTACTAGCGAGCACAGATACGCAGTATTTT. Translating gives CASSSLLASTDTQYF.

This sequence joins TRBV10-3 and TRBJ1-6; 7 bases are shared with TRBD1. This CDR3 contains 14 residues. V trimming: 6 bases; J trimming: 12 bases; junction bases outside the gene matches: 11. Germline V gene data show CDR1 as ENHRY and CDR2 as SYGVKD. The CDR3 region is CAISQTGSRLPLHF. CDR3 in DNA: TGTGCCATCAGCCAGACAGGGTCTCGTTTACCCCTCCACTTT.

The V and J genes are TRBV18 and TRBJ2-3; TRBD1 matches 8 bases. The CDR3 spans 15 residues. V trimming: 2 bases; J trimming: 2 bases; junction bases outside the gene matches: 3. The germline V gene has CDR1 KGHSH and CDR2 LQKENI. CDR3 loop: CASSPGTGPTDTQYF. The CDR3 DNA is TGTGCCAGCTCACCAGGGACAGGACCCACAGATACGCAGTATTTT.

In its sample, this clone was seen a few times. This chain connects TRBV6-1 to TRBJ1-1, with TRBD1 identical over 8 bases. The V and J ends lost 4 bases and 5 bases, in that order; junction bases with no gene match: 3. The CDR3 has 13 amino acids. Germline loops: CDR1 MNHNS, CDR2 SASEGT. DNA for the CDR3: TGTGCCAGCAGTGTCAACAGGGGGACTGAAGCTTTCTTT. Translated: CASSVNRGTEAFF.

The table lists this clone with a few counts. This chain joins TRBV9 and TRBJ1-1, with D perhaps TRBD1 (6 bases). Germline V lookup: CDR1 SGDLS, CDR2 YYNGEE. The V end was cut by 3 bases, the J end by 8 bases, with 20 bases between. The CDR3 covers 15 residues. The CDR3 reads CASSAEGGASREAFF. CDR3 DNA: TGTGCCAGCAGCGCGGAGGGGGGGGCGTCACGAGAAGCTTTCTTT.